This TCR beta chain originates from a study of blood T cell repertoires in COVID-19. About the study: Samples representing acute and convalescent COVID-19 were sourced from the United States, Italy and Spain. PBMCs, B-cell-depleted T cells, or T cells were the source of the cDNA or gDNA that made up the material.

V was clipped by 6 bases and J by 5 bases, with 17 bases between them. CDR1 ENHRY and CDR2 SYGVKD come from the germline V gene. The length of the CDR3 is 14 residues. This clone was counted between two and nine times. The table came from immunoSEQ multiplex PCR; TCRdb's copy has only in-frame clones and leaves some out. This table has under 130,000 clones, 85% to 90% appearing once. This rearrangement joins TRBV10-3 to TRBJ2-7, with a weak D call TRBD1 (6 bases). The sequencing input was peripheral blood. The clonotype originates from a woman of 80 years or more with acute or convalescent COVID-19. The CDR3 is CAISPQGDGNEQYF. The CDR3 coding sequence is TGTGCCATCAGCCCACAGGGAGATGGGAACGAGCAGTACTTC.